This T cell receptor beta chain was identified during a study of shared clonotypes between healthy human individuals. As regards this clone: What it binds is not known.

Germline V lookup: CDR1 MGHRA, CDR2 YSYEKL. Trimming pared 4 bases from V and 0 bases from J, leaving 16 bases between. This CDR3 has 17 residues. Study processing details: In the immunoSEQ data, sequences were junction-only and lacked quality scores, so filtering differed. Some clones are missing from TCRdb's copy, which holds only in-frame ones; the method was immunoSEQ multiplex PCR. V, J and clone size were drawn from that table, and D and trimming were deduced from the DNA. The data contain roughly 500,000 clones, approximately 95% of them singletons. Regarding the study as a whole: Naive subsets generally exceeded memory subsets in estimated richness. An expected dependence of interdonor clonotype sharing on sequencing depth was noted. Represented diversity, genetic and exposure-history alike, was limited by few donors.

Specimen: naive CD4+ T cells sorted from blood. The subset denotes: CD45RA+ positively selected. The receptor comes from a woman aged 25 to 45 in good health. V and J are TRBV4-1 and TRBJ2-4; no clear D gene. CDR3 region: CASSPLKDGLAKNIQYF. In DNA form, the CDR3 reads TGCGCCAGCAGCCCACTTAAGGACGGTCTAGCCAAAAACATTCAGTACTTC.